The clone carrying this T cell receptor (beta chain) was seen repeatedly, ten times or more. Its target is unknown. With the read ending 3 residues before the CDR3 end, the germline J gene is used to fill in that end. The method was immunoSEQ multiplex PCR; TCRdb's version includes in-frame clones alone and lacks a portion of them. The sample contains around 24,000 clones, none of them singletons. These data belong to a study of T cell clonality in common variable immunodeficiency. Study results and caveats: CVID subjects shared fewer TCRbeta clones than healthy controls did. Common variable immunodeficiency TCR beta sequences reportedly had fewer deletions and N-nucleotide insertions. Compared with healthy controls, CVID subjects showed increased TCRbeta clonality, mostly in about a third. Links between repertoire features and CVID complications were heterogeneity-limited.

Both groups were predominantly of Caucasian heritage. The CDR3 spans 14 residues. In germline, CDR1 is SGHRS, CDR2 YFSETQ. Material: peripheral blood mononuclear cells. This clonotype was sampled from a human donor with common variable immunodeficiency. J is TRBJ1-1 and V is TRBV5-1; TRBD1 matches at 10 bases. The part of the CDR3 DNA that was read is TGCGCCAGCAGCCTGGGACAGGGGATTTGGGAA. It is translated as CASSLGQGIWE. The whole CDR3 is CASSLGQGIWEAFF.